A selection of T cell receptor beta chains follows, all from one sample in a study of glioma-infiltrating T cells. From the multiplex PCR reads, TCRdb called clonotypes with MiXCR, one entry per CDR3 protein. The sample contains roughly 200,000 distinct CDR3 sequences, approximately 40% of which appear only once. The sequenced sample was glioma tissue, nonneoplastic brain tissue, or PBMCs (not recorded which). The receptor set was obtained from a human donor with low-grade glioma or glioblastoma, undergoing nonglioma brain surgery, or in good health (not recorded which). The CDR3 runs from the conserved cysteine through the conserved F or W. The D gene is left open where the match is weak. For some rows the clone size is stated as once, few or many, or as a class when expanded; others skip it.

cdr3_aa: CASSSNKETQYF; cdr3_nt: TGTGCCAGCAGCTCAAATAAGGAGACCCAGTACTTC; v_call: TRBV6-1; d_call: NA; clone_size: many; j_call: TRBJ2-5
cdr3_aa: CASKTGITDTQYF; cdr3_nt: TGTGCCAGCAAGACAGGGATCACAGATACGCAGTATTTT; v_call: TRBV28; d_call: TRBD1; clone_size: many; j_call: TRBJ2-3
cdr3_aa: CASSLSNPDTQYF; cdr3_nt: TGTGCCAGCAGTTTGAGCAACCCAGATACGCAGTATTTT; v_call: TRBV2; d_call: NA; clone_size: few; j_call: TRBJ2-3
cdr3_aa: CASSPITGTYEQYF; cdr3_nt: TGTGCCAGCAGTCCCATAACGGGTACCTACGAGCAGTACTTC; v_call: TRBV28; d_call: NA; clone_size: many; j_call: TRBJ2-7
cdr3_aa: CASSPLGGSNTGELSF; cdr3_nt: TGTGCCAGCAGTCCCCTTGGGGGCTCGAACACCGGGGAGCTGTCTTTT; v_call: TRBV28; d_call: NA; clone_size: NA; j_call: TRBJ2-2
cdr3_aa: CASRATGTYEQYF; cdr3_nt: TGTGCCAGCAGGGCTACAGGGACCTACGAGCAGTACTTC; v_call: TRBV2; d_call: NA; clone_size: NA; j_call: TRBJ2-7
cdr3_aa: CSARDTRDSTDTQYF; cdr3_nt: TGCAGTGCTAGAGATACGCGGGACAGCACAGATACGCAGTATTTT; v_call: TRBV20-1; d_call: NA; clone_size: many; j_call: TRBJ2-3
cdr3_aa: CASHQGNTEAFF; cdr3_nt: TGTGCCAGTCACCAAGGGAACACTGAAGCTTTCTTT; v_call: TRBV19; d_call: NA; clone_size: few; j_call: TRBJ1-1
cdr3_aa: CASSYGLAGGTYEQYF; cdr3_nt: TGTGCCAGCAGTTACGGACTAGCGGGAGGTACCTACGAGCAGTACTTC; v_call: TRBV6-5; d_call: TRBD2; clone_size: NA; j_call: TRBJ2-7
cdr3_aa: CASSFSGLAEETQYF; cdr3_nt: TGTGCCAGCAGCTTCTCGGGACTGGCCGAAGAGACCCAGTACTTC; v_call: TRBV11-2; d_call: NA; clone_size: NA; j_call: TRBJ2-5
cdr3_aa: CSAARDREEQYF; cdr3_nt: TGCAGTGCTGCCCGAGACAGGGAGGAGCAGTACTTC; v_call: TRBV20-1; d_call: TRBD1; clone_size: many; j_call: TRBJ2-7
cdr3_aa: CASRPPGQGAGNTIYF; cdr3_nt: TGCGCCAGCAGGCCGCCGGGACAGGGAGCTGGAAACACCATATATTTT; v_call: TRBV4-1; d_call: TRBD1; clone_size: few; j_call: TRBJ1-3
cdr3_aa: CVGGIYNEQFF; cdr3_nt: TGTGTAGGCGGGATCTACAATGAGCAGTTCTTC; v_call: TRBV2; d_call: NA; clone_size: many; j_call: TRBJ2-1
cdr3_aa: CASADGNSYEQYF; cdr3_nt: TGTGCCAGCGCGGACGGCAACTCCTACGAGCAGTACTTC; v_call: TRBV6-1; d_call: NA; clone_size: many; j_call: TRBJ2-7
cdr3_aa: CASSLNAVGPRTYEQYF; cdr3_nt: TGTGCCAGCAGTTTGAATGCGGTAGGGCCCAGGACCTACGAGCAGTACTTC; v_call: TRBV6-6; d_call: NA; clone_size: NA; j_call: TRBJ2-7
cdr3_aa: CSASSRGLIDHEQFF; cdr3_nt: TGCAGTGCTAGTAGTCGGGGACTCATAGACCATGAGCAGTTCTTC; v_call: TRBV20-1; d_call: NA; clone_size: many; j_call: TRBJ2-1
cdr3_aa: CSVEYPRYNEQFF; cdr3_nt: TGCAGCGTTGAATATCCTAGGTACAATGAGCAGTTCTTC; v_call: TRBV29-1; d_call: NA; clone_size: NA; j_call: TRBJ2-1
cdr3_aa: CASSLVSTSAINEQFF; cdr3_nt: TGTGCCAGCAGCCTGGTTTCGACTAGCGCGATCAATGAGCAGTTCTTC; v_call: TRBV7-2; d_call: TRBD2; clone_size: few; j_call: TRBJ2-1
cdr3_aa: CASSPLAGGRETQYF; cdr3_nt: TGTGCCAGCAGCCCCCTCGCAGGGGGGAGGGAGACCCAGTACTTC; v_call: TRBV7-6; d_call: NA; clone_size: NA; j_call: TRBJ2-5
cdr3_aa: CASNPIVASWIFEQYF; cdr3_nt: TGTGCCAGCAACCCGATTGTGGCTAGCTGGATCTTCGAGCAGTACTTC; v_call: TRBV6-1; d_call: NA; clone_size: NA; j_call: TRBJ2-7
cdr3_aa: CSAISGFHSNQPQHF; cdr3_nt: TGCAGTGCTATAAGCGGCTTTCATAGCAATCAGCCCCAGCATTTT; v_call: TRBV20-1; d_call: NA; clone_size: once; j_call: TRBJ1-5
cdr3_aa: CASSFGTSGSYEQYF; cdr3_nt: TGTGCCAGCAGCTTTGGGACTAGCGGATCCTACGAGCAGTACTTC; v_call: TRBV7-2; d_call: TRBD2; clone_size: NA; j_call: TRBJ2-7
cdr3_aa: CASAGTSYSEQYF; cdr3_nt: TGTGCCAGCGCCGGGACTAGCTACTCCGAGCAGTACTTC; v_call: TRBV6-1; d_call: TRBD2; clone_size: NA; j_call: TRBJ2-7
cdr3_aa: CASSFGDLAYNEQFF; cdr3_nt: TGTGCCAGCAGTTTCGGGGACTTGGCCTACAATGAGCAGTTCTTC; v_call: TRBV27; d_call: NA; clone_size: many; j_call: TRBJ2-1
cdr3_aa: CSVGEAEAFF; cdr3_nt: TGCAGCGTGGGGGAAGCTGAAGCTTTCTTT; v_call: TRBV29-1; d_call: NA; clone_size: few; j_call: TRBJ1-1
cdr3_aa: CASSQDGVVAGLDEQFF; cdr3_nt: TGTGCCAGCAGCCAAGATGGGGTAGTAGCGGGGCTCGATGAGCAGTTCTTC; v_call: TRBV3-1; d_call: TRBD2; clone_size: NA; j_call: TRBJ2-1
cdr3_aa: CASSLGGNEQFF; cdr3_nt: TGTGCCAGCAGTTTAGGAGGCAATGAGCAGTTCTTC; v_call: TRBV28; d_call: NA; clone_size: many; j_call: TRBJ2-1
cdr3_aa: CSSTGEQETQYF; cdr3_nt: TGCAGTAGCACAGGGGAACAAGAGACCCAGTACTTC; v_call: TRBV20-1; d_call: TRBD1; clone_size: many; j_call: TRBJ2-5
cdr3_aa: CASSEREYAGSPLHF; cdr3_nt: TGTGCCAGTAGTGAACGGGAATACGCAGGATCACCCCTCCACTTT; v_call: TRBV19; d_call: NA; clone_size: few; j_call: TRBJ1-6
cdr3_aa: CATSDPRTSTDTQYF; cdr3_nt: TGTGCCACCAGTGACCCCAGGACTAGCACAGATACGCAGTATTTT; v_call: TRBV24-1; d_call: NA; clone_size: many; j_call: TRBJ2-3
cdr3_aa: CASSLEASGSLETQYF; cdr3_nt: TGTGCCAGCAGCTTAGAAGCTAGCGGGAGCTTGGAGACCCAGTACTTC; v_call: TRBV7-2; d_call: TRBD2; clone_size: NA; j_call: TRBJ2-5
cdr3_aa: CATSRAGVDEQFF; cdr3_nt: TGTGCCACCAGCCGGGCAGGGGTCGATGAGCAGTTCTTC; v_call: TRBV3-1; d_call: NA; clone_size: NA; j_call: TRBJ2-1
cdr3_aa: CASSPLGAGTQYF; cdr3_nt: TGTGCCAGCAGCCCTTTAGGGGCGGGGACCCAGTACTTC; v_call: TRBV7-2; d_call: NA; clone_size: many; j_call: TRBJ2-5
cdr3_aa: CASSPTGDTQYF; cdr3_nt: TGTGCCAGCAGCCCCACAGGAGATACGCAGTATTTT; v_call: TRBV3-1; d_call: NA; clone_size: many; j_call: TRBJ2-3
cdr3_aa: CSATLALYEQYF; cdr3_nt: TGCAGTGCTACCTTGGCCCTCTACGAGCAGTACTTC; v_call: TRBV20-1; d_call: NA; clone_size: many; j_call: TRBJ2-7
cdr3_aa: CSFSGGGEQYF; cdr3_nt: TGCAGCTTCTCCGGGGGCGGCGAGCAGTACTTC; v_call: TRBV29-1; d_call: NA; clone_size: NA; j_call: TRBJ2-7
cdr3_aa: CASSKNRDRGLNEQFF; cdr3_nt: TGTGCCAGCAGCAAAAACCGGGACAGGGGCTTGAATGAGCAGTTCTTC; v_call: TRBV7-2; d_call: TRBD1; clone_size: NA; j_call: TRBJ2-1
cdr3_aa: CASSHPGRETQCF; cdr3_nt: TGTGCCAGCAGCCATCCGGGCCGGGAGACCCAGTGCTTC; v_call: TRBV7-9; d_call: NA; clone_size: NA; j_call: TRBJ2-5
cdr3_aa: CASSLTGTGAGKDTQYF; cdr3_nt: TGTGCCAGCAGCTTAACCGGGACAGGGGCTGGGAAAGATACGCAGTATTTT; v_call: TRBV7-2; d_call: TRBD1; clone_size: NA; j_call: TRBJ2-3
cdr3_aa: CASIRTGAGGDGANVLTF; cdr3_nt: TGTGCCAGCATCCGGACAGGGGCGGGGGGCGATGGGGCCAACGTCCTGACTTTC; v_call: TRBV14; d_call: NA; clone_size: NA; j_call: TRBJ2-6
cdr3_aa: CASSLDTTDTQYF; cdr3_nt: TGTGCCAGCAGCTTGGACACCACAGATACGCAGTATTTT; v_call: TRBV5-1; d_call: NA; clone_size: many; j_call: TRBJ2-3
cdr3_aa: CASSVVGKNTEAFF; cdr3_nt: TGTGCCAGCAGCGTAGTAGGGAAGAACACTGAAGCTTTCTTT; v_call: TRBV27; d_call: NA; clone_size: NA; j_call: TRBJ1-1
cdr3_aa: CASRALRGGLTDTQYF; cdr3_nt: TGTGCCAGCAGAGCCCTTAGGGGCGGCCTAACAGATACGCAGTATTTT; v_call: TRBV2; d_call: NA; clone_size: few; j_call: TRBJ2-3
cdr3_aa: CAISAQPGSSYEQYF; cdr3_nt: TGTGCCATCAGCGCCCAGCCAGGTAGCTCCTACGAGCAGTACTTC; v_call: TRBV10-3; d_call: NA; clone_size: NA; j_call: TRBJ2-7
cdr3_aa: CASRLGGREETQYF; cdr3_nt: TGTGCCAGCAGATTGGGGGGCAGGGAAGAGACCCAGTACTTC; v_call: TRBV5-4; d_call: NA; clone_size: NA; j_call: TRBJ2-5
cdr3_aa: CSVQPGDYGYTF; cdr3_nt: TGCAGCGTGCAACCTGGGGACTATGGCTACACCTTC; v_call: TRBV29-1; d_call: NA; clone_size: NA; j_call: TRBJ1-2
cdr3_aa: CSGAGTLYTEAFF; cdr3_nt: TGCAGCGGTGCCGGGACACTTTACACTGAAGCTTTCTTT; v_call: TRBV29-1; d_call: NA; clone_size: NA; j_call: TRBJ1-1
cdr3_aa: CSATLREAFGKQYF; cdr3_nt: TGCAGTGCTACACTGAGGGAGGCGTTTGGCAAGCAGTACTTC; v_call: TRBV20-1; d_call: NA; clone_size: many; j_call: TRBJ2-7
cdr3_aa: CASSSAGREKLFF; cdr3_nt: TGTGCCAGCAGTTCCGCGGGGAGGGAAAAACTGTTTTTT; v_call: TRBV28; d_call: NA; clone_size: many; j_call: TRBJ1-4
cdr3_aa: CASSSFYEQYF; cdr3_nt: TGTGCCAGCAGTTCTTTTTACGAGCAGTACTTC; v_call: TRBV27; d_call: NA; clone_size: many; j_call: TRBJ2-7
cdr3_aa: CASSGPWLRQGDGYTF; cdr3_nt: TGTGCCAGCAGTGGACCATGGTTGAGACAGGGTGATGGCTACACCTTC; v_call: TRBV28; d_call: TRBD1; clone_size: many; j_call: TRBJ1-2